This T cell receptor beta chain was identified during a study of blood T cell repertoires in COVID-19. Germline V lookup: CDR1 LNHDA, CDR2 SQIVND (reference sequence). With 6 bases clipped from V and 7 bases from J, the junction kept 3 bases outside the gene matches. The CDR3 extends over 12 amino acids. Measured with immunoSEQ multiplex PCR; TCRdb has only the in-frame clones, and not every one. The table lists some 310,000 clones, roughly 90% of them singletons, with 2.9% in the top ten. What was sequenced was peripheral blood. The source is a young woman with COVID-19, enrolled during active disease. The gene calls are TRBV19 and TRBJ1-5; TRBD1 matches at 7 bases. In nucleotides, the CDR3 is TGTGCCAGTAGGAGGGACAGCCAGCCCCAGCATTTT. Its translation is CASRRDSQPQHF.